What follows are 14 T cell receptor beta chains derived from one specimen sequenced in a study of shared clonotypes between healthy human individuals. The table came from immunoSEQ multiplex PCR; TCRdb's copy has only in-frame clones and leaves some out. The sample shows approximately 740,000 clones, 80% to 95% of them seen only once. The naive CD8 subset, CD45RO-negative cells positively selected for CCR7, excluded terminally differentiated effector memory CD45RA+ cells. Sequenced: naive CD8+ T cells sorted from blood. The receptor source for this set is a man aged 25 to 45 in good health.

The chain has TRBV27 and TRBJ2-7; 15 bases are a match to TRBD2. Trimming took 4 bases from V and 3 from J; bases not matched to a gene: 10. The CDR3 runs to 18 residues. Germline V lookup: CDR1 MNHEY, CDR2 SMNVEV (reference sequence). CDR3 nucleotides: TGTGCCAGCAGTTCCGCCGGGACTAGCGGGAGGCGCTACTACGAGCAGTACTTC. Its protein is CASSSAGTSGRRYYEQYF.

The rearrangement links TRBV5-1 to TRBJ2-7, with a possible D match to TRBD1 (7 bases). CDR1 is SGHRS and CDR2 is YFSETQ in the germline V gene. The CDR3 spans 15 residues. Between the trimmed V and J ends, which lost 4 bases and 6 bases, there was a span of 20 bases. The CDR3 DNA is TGCGCCAGCAGCCTAACCCCGGAGGGGGCGTTCGAGCAGTACTTC. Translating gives CASSLTPEGAFEQYF.

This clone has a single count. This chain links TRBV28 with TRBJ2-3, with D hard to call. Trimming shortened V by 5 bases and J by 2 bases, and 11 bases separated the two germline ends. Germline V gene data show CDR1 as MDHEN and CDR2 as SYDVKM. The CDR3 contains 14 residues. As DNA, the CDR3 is TGTGCCAGCAGTCCATTGGACCACACAGATACGCAGTATTTT. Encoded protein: CASSPLDHTDTQYF.

Here the CDR3 DNA reads TGTGCCAGCAGTACGAGACAGGGCAGCTATGGCTACACCTTC. Its translation is CASSTRQGSYGYTF. The rearrangement uses TRBV6-6 and TRBJ1-2; 7 nucleotides align to TRBD1. The germline gives CDR1 MNHNY, CDR2 SVGAGI (reference sequence). V shed 5 bases and J 4 bases; nucleotides not matched to a gene: 7. This CDR3 is 14 amino acids long.

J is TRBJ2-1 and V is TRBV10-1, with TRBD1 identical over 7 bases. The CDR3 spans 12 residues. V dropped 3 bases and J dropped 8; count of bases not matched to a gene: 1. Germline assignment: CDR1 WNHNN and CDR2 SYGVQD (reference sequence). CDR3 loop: CASSEGGHEQFF. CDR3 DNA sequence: TGCGCCAGCAGTGAAGGGGGCCATGAGCAGTTCTTC.

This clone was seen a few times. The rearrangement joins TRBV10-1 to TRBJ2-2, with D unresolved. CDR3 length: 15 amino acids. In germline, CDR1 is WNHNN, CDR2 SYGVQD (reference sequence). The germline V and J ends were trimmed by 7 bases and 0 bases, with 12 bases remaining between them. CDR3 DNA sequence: TGCGCCAGCAACCCTATGAAAGCGAACACCGGGGAGCTGTTTTTT. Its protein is CASNPMKANTGELFF.

CDR3 region: CASSDSIVRGLAGGDEQYF. DNA of the CDR3: TGTGCCAGCAGTGACTCTATCGTGAGGGGACTAGCGGGAGGGGACGAGCAGTACTTC. This sequence joins TRBV6-4 and TRBJ2-7, with 16 bases fitting TRBD2. V lost 0 bases, J lost 5 bases, and 10 bases stayed unmatched. The CDR3 runs 19 residues. The germline CDR1 and CDR2 sequences are MRHNA and SNTAGT.

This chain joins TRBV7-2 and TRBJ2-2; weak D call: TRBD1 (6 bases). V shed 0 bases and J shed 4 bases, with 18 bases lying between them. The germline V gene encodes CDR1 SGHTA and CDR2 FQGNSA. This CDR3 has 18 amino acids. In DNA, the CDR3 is TGTGCCAGCAGCTTAGCATTGGCCAGGGGTACGTCCACCGGGGAGCTGTTTTTT. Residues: CASSLALARGTSTGELFF.

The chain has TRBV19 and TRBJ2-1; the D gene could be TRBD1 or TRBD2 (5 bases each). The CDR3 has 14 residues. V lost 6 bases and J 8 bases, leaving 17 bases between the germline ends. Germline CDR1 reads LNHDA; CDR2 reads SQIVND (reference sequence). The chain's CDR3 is CASSVWGSPDEQFF. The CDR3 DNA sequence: TGTGCCAGTAGCGTATGGGGGAGTCCCGATGAGCAGTTCTTC.

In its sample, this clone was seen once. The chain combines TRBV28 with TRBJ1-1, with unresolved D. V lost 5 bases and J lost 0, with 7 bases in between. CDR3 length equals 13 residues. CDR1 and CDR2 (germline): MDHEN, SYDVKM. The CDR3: CASSDTMNTEAFF. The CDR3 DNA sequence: TGTGCCAGCAGTGACACCATGAACACTGAAGCTTTCTTT.

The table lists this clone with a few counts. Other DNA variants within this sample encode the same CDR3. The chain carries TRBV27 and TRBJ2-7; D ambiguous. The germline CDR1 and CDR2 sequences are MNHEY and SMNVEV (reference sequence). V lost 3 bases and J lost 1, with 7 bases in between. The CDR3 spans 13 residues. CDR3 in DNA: TGTGCCAGCAGTTTTGGTCAGTCCTACGAGCAGTACTTC. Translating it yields CASSFGQSYEQYF.

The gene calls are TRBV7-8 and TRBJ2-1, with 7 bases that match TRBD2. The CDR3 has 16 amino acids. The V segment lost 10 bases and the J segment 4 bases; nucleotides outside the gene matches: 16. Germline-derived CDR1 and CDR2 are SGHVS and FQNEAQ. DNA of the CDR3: TGTGCCACCGAAAGGCGCCGGGACGGGAGGTACAATGAGCAGTTCTTC. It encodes CATERRRDGRYNEQFF.

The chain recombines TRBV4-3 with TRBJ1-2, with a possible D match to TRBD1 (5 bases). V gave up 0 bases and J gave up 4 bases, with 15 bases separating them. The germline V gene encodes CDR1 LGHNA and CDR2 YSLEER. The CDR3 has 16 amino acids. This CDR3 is CASSQDRGNRPYGYTF. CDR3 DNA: TGCGCCAGCAGCCAAGATCGGGGGAACAGGCCCTATGGCTACACCTTC.

The CDR3 DNA is TGCAGCGTGACAGGGGGTTCTAATGAAAAACTGTTTTTT. Encoded protein: CSVTGGSNEKLFF. The genes are TRBV29-1 and TRBJ1-4; the match to TRBD1 covers 9 bases. Germline values: CDR1 SQVTM, CDR2 ANQGSEA. The junction had 2 bases not matched to a gene; V was cut back by 6 bases and J by 3 bases. This CDR3 has 13 amino acids.